These 30 T cell receptor beta chains were all obtained from the same sample, sequenced in a study of tumor-infiltrating lymphocytes in primary liver carcinoma. Unsorted bulk tissue, roughly 19-33 mg of it, served as the source for co-extraction of RNA and DNA. Priming with a constant-region primer yielded TCR beta cDNA from roughly 0.45 ug total RNA. Libraries covering TCR beta were generated through three nested multiplex PCR rounds (using a slightly modified ARM-PCR). Two initial PCR rounds of about 9 cycles each paired TRBV1-TRBV30 forward primers with a C-beta reverse primer. TCRdb re-called the multiplex PCR reads with MiXCR, one entry per CDR3 protein. The table has some 130,000 distinct CDR3 sequences, roughly 75% seen once. The sequenced sample consisted of tumor-adjacent normal liver tissue. The receptors were sampled from an older woman with primary liver carcinoma and hepatitis B virus infection.

The genes are TRBV29-1 and TRBJ1-2, with TRBD1 matching 8 bases. CDR3 size: 14 residues. The trim removed 0 bases at V and 12 bases at J, leaving 12 bases unmatched. Per germline, CDR1 SQVTM and CDR2 ANQGSEA. DNA of the CDR3: TGCAGCGTTGAAGAACGGACAGGGAACTATGACAACACCTTC. Translating gives CSVEERTGNYDNTF.

This chain uses TRBV11-2 with TRBJ1-1, with D unclear. This CDR3 comprises 14 residues. Per the germline V gene, CDR1 is SGHAT and CDR2 is FQNNGV. V was shortened by 3 bases and J by 7 bases, with 15 bases between the two germline ends. The CDR3 sequence is CASSFGKGFGEAFF. In DNA, the CDR3 is TGTGCCAGCAGCTTCGGGAAAGGGTTTGGTGAAGCTTTCTTT. Variable domain in full (rest from reference TRBV11-2 and TRBJ1-1): EAGVAQSPRYKIIEKRQSVAFWCNPISGHATLYWYQQILGQGPKLLIQFQNNGVVDDSQLPKDRFSAERLKGVDSTLKIQPAKLEDSAVYLCASSFGKGFGEAFFGQGTRLTVV.

Many counts were recorded for this clonotype. The rearrangement joins TRBV28 to TRBJ2-3; 7 bases fit TRBD1. V lost 10 bases, J lost 5 bases, and 6 bases stayed unmatched. CDR3 size: 12 residues. CDR1 is MDHEN and CDR2 is SYDVKM in the germline V gene. The CDR3 DNA is TGTGCCACCGCGACAGGGCTAGATACGCAGTATTTT. This translates into CATATGLDTQYF.

The rearrangement joins TRBV9 to TRBJ2-1; TRBD2 matches 11 bases. CDR1 is SGDLS, CDR2 YYNGEE, per germline. The CDR3 is made up of 16 amino acids. V was pared by 4 bases and J by 8 bases, with 11 bases of the junction left unmatched. The CDR3 bases are TGTGCCAGCAGCCGGGGGGGGACTAGCGGTGTGGATGAGCAGTTCTTC. Translating gives CASSRGGTSGVDEQFF. Full variable domain (outside the CDR3, taken from reference TRBV9 and TRBJ2-1): DSGVTQTPKHLITATGQRVTLRCSPRSGDLSVYWYQQSLDQGLQFLIQYYNGEERAKGNILERFSAQQFPDLHSELNLSSLELGDSALYFCASSRGGTSGVDEQFFGPGTRLTVL.

This clonotype was seen a few times. One end of the junction is discordant with germline, which a read error may explain. This rearrangement joins TRBV11-2 to TRBJ1-1; D is possibly TRBD1 (5 bases). This CDR3 spans 20 amino acids. The germline V gene has CDR1 SGHAT and CDR2 FQNNGV. This CDR3 is CANSPHQHVQLRFWGYEAFF. The CDR3 nucleotides are TGTGCCAACAGCCCACATCAGCACGTACAACTTCGCTTTTGGGGCTATGAAGCTTTCTTT.

As regards this clonotype: Given a much more abundant clone one base away, this may be a read error. Lacking the conserved final phenylalanine or tryptophan, this CDR3 likely reflects a read error. The chain has TRBV5-1 and TRBJ1-5, with D unresolved. V dropped 2 bases and J dropped 2 bases, with 11 bases sitting between them. Germline assignment: CDR1 SGHRS and CDR2 YFSETQ. This CDR3 region has 15 residues. The CDR3, as DNA: TGCGCCAGCAGCTTCATGGGAGACGGCAATCAGCCCCAGCATTTG. This gives the protein CASSFMGDGNQPQHL.

The rearrangement links TRBV7-3 to TRBJ2-3, with TRBD2 identical over 7 bases. Per germline, CDR1 SGHTA and CDR2 FQGTGA. With V trimmed by 5 bases and J by 4 bases, 3 bases remained unmatched. The length of the CDR3 is 13 residues. The CDR3 nucleotides are TGTGCCAGCAGCCGGGACTATTCAGATACGCAGTATTTT. It is translated as CASSRDYSDTQYF.

The chain couples TRBV5-1 to TRBJ2-5; 7 positions match TRBD1. This CDR3 region has 16 residues. The germline V gene encodes CDR1 SGHRS and CDR2 YFSETQ. V gave up 2 bases and J gave up 0 bases; unmatched junction bases: 7. The CDR3 sequence: CASSFGTATYQETQYF. The CDR3 DNA is TGCGCCAGCAGCTTTGGGACAGCCACGTACCAAGAGACCCAGTACTTC.

The CDR3 loop is CASRIDCGTWVYEQYF. The CDR3 DNA is TGTGCCAGCAGAATTGACTGCGGGACATGGGTATACGAGCAGTACTTC. The gene calls are TRBV7-9 and TRBJ2-7, with D tentatively TRBD1 or TRBD2 (6 bases each). Germline CDR1 is SEHNR and CDR2 is FQNEAQ (reference sequence). The V gene lost 6 bases and the J gene lost 4 bases, with 22 bases spanning the gap. The CDR3 spans 16 residues.

About this clonotype itself: Germline is not matched at one junction end, which may reflect a read error. The gene calls are TRBV11-2 and TRBJ2-1, with D perhaps TRBD1 (5 bases). The CDR3 has 14 residues. Germline CDR1 SGHAT, CDR2 FQNNGV. CDR3 nucleotide sequence: TGTCCCAGGAGCTTAGGGGTGGGGCTCAATGAGCAGTTCTTC. Residues: CPRSLGVGLNEQFF. The variable domain in full, with the rest retrieved from reference TRBV11-2 and TRBJ2-1, is EAGVAQSPRYKIIEKRQSVAFWCNPISGHATLYWYQQILGQGPKLLIQFQNNGVVDDSQLPKDRFSAERLKGVDSTLKIQPAKLEDSAVYLCPRSLGVGLNEQFFGPGTRLTVL.

As concerns this clonotype: Germline is not matched at one junction end, which may reflect a read error. The genes are TRBV29-1 and TRBJ1-1; no definite D call. Germline V lookup: CDR1 SQVTM, CDR2 ANQGSEA. This CDR3 has 12 residues. The CDR3 bases are TGCAGCGTCTGGGCCCTGAACACTGAGGCTTTCTTT. Encoded protein: CSVWALNTEAFF.

Concerning this clonotype: A much larger clone lies a single base off, so this may be a read error. The chain is built from TRBV6-1 and TRBJ2-7, with D hard to call. The CDR3 totals 14 residues. CDR1 is MNHNS and CDR2 is SASEGT in the germline V gene. The CDR3 DNA reads TGTGTCAGCAGTGAACGGACCCTAACCTACGAGCAGTACTTC. Residues: CVSSERTLTYEQYF.

In the case of this clonotype: An end of the junction does not agree with germline; a read error may underlie this. V and J are TRBV29-1 and TRBJ2-5; D tentatively fits TRBD1 or TRBD2 (5 bases each). Germline V CDR1 and CDR2: SQVTM, ANQGSEA. The CDR3 covers 14 residues. The CDR3 bases are TGCAGCGTTTACGTGGGAGTAGGACAAGAGACTCAGTACTTC. Translation: CSVYVGVGQETQYF.

The chain is built from TRBV6-2 or TRBV6-3 and TRBJ2-7; TRBD2 is a possible D gene (5 bases). The germline V gene encodes CDR1 MNHEY and CDR2 SVGEGT. The V gene lost 5 bases and the J gene lost 2 bases, with 16 bases spanning the gap. The CDR3 loop spans 15 amino acids. CDR3 residues: CASSQEVLSTYEQYF. The DNA of the CDR3 is TGTGCCAGCAGTCAGGAGGTGTTGTCCACCTACGAGCAGTACTTC.

In regard to this clonotype: Without the conserved terminal phenylalanine or tryptophan, this CDR3 likely stems from a read error. The chain couples TRBV11-2 to TRBJ2-7, with a tentative D call TRBD1 (6 bases). Trimming cost V 5 bases and J 2 bases, with 16 bases left between them. CDR1 and CDR2 (germline): SGHAT, FQNNGV. CDR3 size: 15 residues. The CDR3 DNA reads as TGTGCCAGCAGCGTAGGCACAGGGAGAGCCTACGAGCAGTACTTA. This translates into CASSVGTGRAYEQYL.

This clonotype has at least ten counts. The chain employs TRBV30 and TRBJ2-3; D not certain. Trimming stripped 5 bases from V and 2 bases from J, with 14 bases between. This CDR3 has 14 residues. Germline assignment: CDR1 GTSNPN and CDR2 SVGIG (reference sequence). This chain's CDR3 is CAWSRGRTTDTQYF. The CDR3 DNA reads as TGTGCCTGGTCCAGAGGCAGGACCACAGATACGCAGTATTTT. Full variable domain (outside the CDR3, taken from reference TRBV30 and TRBJ2-3): SQTIHQWPATLVQPVGSPLSLECTVEGTSNPNLYWYRQAAGRGLQLLFYSVGIGQISSEVPQNLSASRPQDRQFILSSKKLLLSDSGFYLCAWSRGRTTDTQYFGPGTRLTVL.

With regard to this clonotype: The junction departs from germline at one end; a sequencing error may be responsible. The chain combines TRBV12-3 or TRBV12-4 with TRBJ2-3, with 9 bases that match TRBD1. The CDR3 is 16 amino acids. DNA for the CDR3: TGTGCCAGCAGTGGCAGCGAACAGGGGGCAAGAGATACGCGGTATTTT. This gives the protein CASSGSEQGARDTRYF.

Points on this clonotype: A junction end diverges from the germline sequence, so it may reflect a read error. The chain joins TRBV11-2 to TRBJ2-1; TRBD1 is a possible D gene (6 bases). Germline V gene data show CDR1 as SGHAT and CDR2 as FQNNGV. The CDR3 length is 16 residues. The CDR3 region has the DNA TGTGCTAGCAGCTTATATCTGACGGGTGGGGGCCATGAGCAGTTCTTC. This codes for CASSLYLTGGGHEQFF.

A note on this clonotype: A junction boundary mismatches the germline segment, possibly from a read error. The rearrangement links TRBV5-5 to TRBJ2-1; possibly TRBD2 for D (6 bases). CDR1 is SGHKS, CDR2 YYEKEE, per germline (reference sequence). The CDR3 totals 16 residues. CDR3 protein: CASSSGVGAAYNEQIF. The CDR3 DNA is TGTGCCAGCAGCTCGGGGGTAGGGGCGGCCTACAATGAGCAGATCTTC.

Remarks on this clonotype: Lacking the conserved final phenylalanine or tryptophan, this CDR3 likely reflects a read error. No DNA is shown, since the ends of the CDR3 on it are uncertain; the CDR3 is the one TCRdb lists. The chain combines TRBV11-2 with TRBJ2-1. Germline CDR1 reads SGHAT; CDR2 reads FQNNGV. The CDR3 has 12 amino acids, counting both end residues. The CDR3 loop is CASSFGYNEQFL.

Of note for this clonotype: A much larger clone differs from this one at a single base, so this may be a read error. The J gene is TRBJ2-1, the V gene TRBV24-1; the match to TRBD2 covers 13 bases. This CDR3 is built from 17 residues. Germline CDR1 is KGHDR and CDR2 is SFDVKD. For the CDR3, the DNA is TGTGCCACCAGTGATTCGACACTAGCGGGAGGGAGCAATGAGCAGCTCTTC. This codes for CATSDSTLAGGSNEQLF.

This clonotype was detected ten times or more. The chain combines TRBV29-1 with TRBJ2-1, with 7 bases lining up with TRBD1. The J segment lost 4 bases and the V segment lost 4 bases, leaving 7 bases of the junction unmatched. The germline V gene encodes CDR1 SQVTM and CDR2 ANQGSEA. This CDR3 contains 14 residues. The CDR3 DNA reads as TGCAGCGTTGGGATCAGGGGGTGGTACAATGAGCAGTTCTTC. Translating it yields CSVGIRGWYNEQFF.

Remarks on this clonotype: It may be a read error: a sequence one base away is much more abundant. The chain joins TRBV6-5 to TRBJ2-2; 7 bases map to TRBD1. V lost 6 bases and J lost 2; bases outside the gene matches: 3. The CDR3 contains 14 residues. CDR1 is MNHEY and CDR2 is SVGAGI in the germline V gene. CDR3 loop: CASRRTGNTGELFF. The CDR3 nucleotides read TGTGCCAGCAGGCGGACAGGAAACACCGGGGAGCTGTTTTTT.

On this clonotype: Given a much more abundant clone one base away, this may be a read error. This chain uses TRBV7-9 with TRBJ1-2; D uncertain. This CDR3 is 12 amino acids long. V dropped 2 bases and J dropped 9 bases, with 10 bases sitting between them. Per germline, CDR1 SEHNR and CDR2 FQNEAQ (reference sequence). CDR3 amino acids: CASSLSVVCYTF. DNA of the CDR3: TGTGCCAGCAGCTTATCGGTTGTGTGCTACACCTTC.

Only a few counts were recorded for this clonotype. A clone one base away is much larger, so this may be a read error. This sequence joins TRBV6-5 and TRBJ1-4; D is undetermined. CDR3 length: 15 residues. Looked up from germline, CDR1 is MNHEY and CDR2 is SVGAGI. The CDR3 sequence is CASRGRGDLNERLFF. The DNA of the CDR3 is TGTGCCAGCAGGGGGAGAGGAGATCTTAATGAAAGACTGTTTTTT.

Note on this clonotype: One junction end does not reproduce the germline sequence, and a read error may be involved. V usage is TRBV2 and J usage is TRBJ2-5; D is tentatively TRBD1 or TRBD2 (5 bases each). This CDR3 contains 15 residues. Germline V CDR1 and CDR2: SNHLY, FYNNEI. DNA of the CDR3: TGTCCCAGCAGTCGCCGACAGCGGACAAGAGAACCCCAGTACTTC. Its protein product is CPSSRRQRTREPQYF.

The V gene is TRBV11-2, the J gene TRBJ1-3; D unclear. Germline CDR1 SGHAT, CDR2 FQNNGV. Trimming cost V 7 bases and J 4 bases, with 20 bases left between them. CDR3 size: 16 residues. CDR3 bases: TGTGCCAGCAATTATAGAGGCAGGCCTCGAGGAAACACCATATATTTT. Encoded protein: CASNYRGRPRGNTIYF. Full variable domain (missing parts from reference TRBV11-2 and TRBJ1-3): EAGVAQSPRYKIIEKRQSVAFWCNPISGHATLYWYQQILGQGPKLLIQFQNNGVVDDSQLPKDRFSAERLKGVDSTLKIQPAKLEDSAVYLCASNYRGRPRGNTIYFGEGSWLTVV.

About this clonotype: This clone may be a read error of a much larger clone one base away. The DNA is omitted, as the CDR3 cannot be located on it reliably, and the CDR3 follows TCRdb's listing. V and J are TRBV7-9 and TRBJ2-1; the table's D gene call, TRBD2, was not cross checked with the DNA. The CDR3 is 16 residues long, ends included. CDR1 is SEHNR and CDR2 is FQNEAQ in the germline V gene (reference sequence). This CDR3 is CASSLWAGGIQVEHFF.

About this clonotype: Germline is not matched at one junction end, which may reflect a read error. The chain employs TRBV12-3 or TRBV12-4 and TRBJ1-1; D remains ambiguous. The CDR3 sequence is 17 residues long. The CDR3 reads CASSLALGVGDATEAIF. The CDR3 region has the DNA TGTGCCAGCAGTTTAGCGCTTGGGGTGGGCGACGCCACTGAGGCTATCTTT.

This rearrangement joins TRBV14 to TRBJ1-1; possibly TRBD1 for D (6 bases). This CDR3 comprises 13 residues. Deletions cut 7 bases from V and 12 bases from J, with 21 bases between. From germline, CDR1 is SGHDN and CDR2 FVKESK. CDR3 amino acids: CASNTGTLSGTFF. CDR3 DNA: TGTGCCAGCAACACCGGGACATTATCAGGGACTTTCTTT. Complete variable domain (other parts from reference TRBV14 and TRBJ1-1): EAGVTQFPSHSVIEKGQTVTLRCDPISGHDNLYWYRRVMGKEIKFLLHFVKESKQDESGMPNNRFLAERTGGTYSTLKVQPAELEDSGVYFCASNTGTLSGTFFGQGTRLTVV.